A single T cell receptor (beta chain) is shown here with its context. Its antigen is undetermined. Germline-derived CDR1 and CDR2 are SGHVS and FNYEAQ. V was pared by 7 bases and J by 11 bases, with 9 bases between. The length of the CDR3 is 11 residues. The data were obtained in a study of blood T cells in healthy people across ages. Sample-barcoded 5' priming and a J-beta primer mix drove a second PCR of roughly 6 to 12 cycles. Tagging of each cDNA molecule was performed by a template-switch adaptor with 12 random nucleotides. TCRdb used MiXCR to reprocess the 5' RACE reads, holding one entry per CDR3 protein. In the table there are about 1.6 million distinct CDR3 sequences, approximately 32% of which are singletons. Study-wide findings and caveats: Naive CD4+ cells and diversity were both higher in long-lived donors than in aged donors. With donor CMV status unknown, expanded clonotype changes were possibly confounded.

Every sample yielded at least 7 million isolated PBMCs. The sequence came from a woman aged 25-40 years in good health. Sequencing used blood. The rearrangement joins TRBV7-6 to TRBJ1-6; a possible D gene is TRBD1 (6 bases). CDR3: CASTSGAPLHF. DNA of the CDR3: TGTGCCAGCACTTCAGGGGCACCCCTCCACTTT.